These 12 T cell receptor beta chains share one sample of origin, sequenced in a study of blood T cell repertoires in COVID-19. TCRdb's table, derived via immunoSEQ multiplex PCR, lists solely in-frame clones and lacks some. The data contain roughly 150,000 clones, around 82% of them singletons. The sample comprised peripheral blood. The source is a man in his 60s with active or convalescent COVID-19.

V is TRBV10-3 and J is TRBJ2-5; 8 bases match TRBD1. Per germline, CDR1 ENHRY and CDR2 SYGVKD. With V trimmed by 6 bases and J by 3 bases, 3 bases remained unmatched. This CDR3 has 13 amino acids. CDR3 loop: CAIRRQGKETQYF. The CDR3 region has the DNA TGTGCCATCAGGCGACAGGGGAAAGAGACCCAGTACTTC.

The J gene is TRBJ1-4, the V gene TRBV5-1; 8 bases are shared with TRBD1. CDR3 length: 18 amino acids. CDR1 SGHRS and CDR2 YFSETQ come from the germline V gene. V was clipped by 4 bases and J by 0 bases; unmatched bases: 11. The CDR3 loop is CASSPRDRPQTTNEKLFF. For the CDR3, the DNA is TGCGCCAGCAGCCCCCGGGACAGGCCACAGACAACTAATGAAAAACTGTTTTTT.

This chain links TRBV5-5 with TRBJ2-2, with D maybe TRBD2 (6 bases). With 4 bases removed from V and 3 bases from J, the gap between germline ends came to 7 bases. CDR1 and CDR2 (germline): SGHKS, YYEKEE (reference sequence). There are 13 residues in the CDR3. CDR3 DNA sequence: TGTGCCAGCAGCGCGGGGTACACCGGGGAGCTGTTTTTT. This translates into CASSAGYTGELFF.

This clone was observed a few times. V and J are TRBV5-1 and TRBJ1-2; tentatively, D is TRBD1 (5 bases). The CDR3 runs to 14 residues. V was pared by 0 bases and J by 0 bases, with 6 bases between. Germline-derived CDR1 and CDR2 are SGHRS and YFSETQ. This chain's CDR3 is CASSLETANYGYTF. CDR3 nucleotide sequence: TGCGCCAGCAGCTTGGAGACAGCTAACTATGGCTACACCTTC.

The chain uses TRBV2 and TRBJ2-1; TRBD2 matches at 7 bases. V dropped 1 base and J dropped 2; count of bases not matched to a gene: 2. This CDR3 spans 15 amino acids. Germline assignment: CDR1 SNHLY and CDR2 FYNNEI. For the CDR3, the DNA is TGTGCCAGCAGTGAAGGGAGCGGGACCTACAATGAGCAGTTCTTC. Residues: CASSEGSGTYNEQFF.

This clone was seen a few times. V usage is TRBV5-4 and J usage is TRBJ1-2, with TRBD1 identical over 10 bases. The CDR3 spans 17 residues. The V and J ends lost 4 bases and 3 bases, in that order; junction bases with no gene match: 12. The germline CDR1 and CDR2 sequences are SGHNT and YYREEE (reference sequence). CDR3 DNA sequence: TGTGCCAGCAGCCCCGATCCGACAGGGGGCTTCCACTATGGCTACACCTTC. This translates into CASSPDPTGGFHYGYTF.

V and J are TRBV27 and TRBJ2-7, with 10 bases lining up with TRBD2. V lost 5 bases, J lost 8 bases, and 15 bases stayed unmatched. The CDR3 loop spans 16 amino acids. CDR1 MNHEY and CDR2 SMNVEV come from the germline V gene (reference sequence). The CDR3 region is CASSTPSASGRTKQYF. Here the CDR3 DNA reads TGTGCCAGCAGTACGCCCTCGGCTAGCGGGAGAACTAAGCAGTACTTC.

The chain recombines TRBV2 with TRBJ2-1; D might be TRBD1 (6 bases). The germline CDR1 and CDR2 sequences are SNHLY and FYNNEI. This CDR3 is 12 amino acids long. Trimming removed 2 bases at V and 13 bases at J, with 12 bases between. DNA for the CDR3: TGTGCCAGCAGTGAATTTGTGGGACATCAGTTCTTC. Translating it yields CASSEFVGHQFF.

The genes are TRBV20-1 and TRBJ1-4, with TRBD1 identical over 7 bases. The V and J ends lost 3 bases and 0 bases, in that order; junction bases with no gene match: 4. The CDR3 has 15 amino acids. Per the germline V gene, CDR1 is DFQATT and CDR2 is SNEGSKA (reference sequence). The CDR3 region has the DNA TGCAGTGCTAGTAGACAGGGTACAACTAATGAAAAACTGTTTTTT. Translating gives CSASRQGTTNEKLFF.

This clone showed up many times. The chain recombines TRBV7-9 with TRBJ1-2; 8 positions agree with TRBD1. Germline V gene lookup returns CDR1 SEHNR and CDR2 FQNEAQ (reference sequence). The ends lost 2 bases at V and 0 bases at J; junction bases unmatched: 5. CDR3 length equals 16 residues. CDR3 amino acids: CASSLQVTGANYGYTF. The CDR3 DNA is TGTGCCAGCAGCTTACAGGTGACAGGGGCTAACTATGGCTACACCTTC.

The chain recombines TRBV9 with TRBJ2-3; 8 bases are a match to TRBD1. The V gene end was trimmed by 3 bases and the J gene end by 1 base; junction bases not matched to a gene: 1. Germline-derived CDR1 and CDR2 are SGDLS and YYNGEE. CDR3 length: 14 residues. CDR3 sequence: CASSGGQGTDTQYF. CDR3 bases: TGTGCCAGCAGCGGGGGACAGGGCACAGATACGCAGTATTTT.

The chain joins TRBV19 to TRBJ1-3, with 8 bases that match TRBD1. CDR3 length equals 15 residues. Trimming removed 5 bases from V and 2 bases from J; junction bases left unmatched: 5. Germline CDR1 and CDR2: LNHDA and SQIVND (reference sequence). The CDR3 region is CASSLTGEAGNTIYF. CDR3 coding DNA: TGTGCCAGTAGTTTGACAGGGGAGGCTGGAAACACCATATATTTT. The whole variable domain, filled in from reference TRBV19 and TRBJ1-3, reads DGGITQSPKYLFRKEGQNVTLSCEQNLNHDAMYWYRQDPGQGLRLIYYSQIVNDFQKGDIAEGYSVSREKKESFPLTVTSAQKNPTAFYLCASSLTGEAGNTIYFGEGSWLTVV.